Below are 16 T cell receptor beta chains sequenced from a single sample in a study of beta chain features in type 1 diabetes. The entirety of the isolated RNA underwent reverse transcription, so expressed TCRB transcripts were sequenced. Method: immunoSEQ multiplex PCR; TCRdb's copy keeps in-frame clones and lacks some. The table includes fewer than 400,000 clones, around 8.5% detected once. Study observations and caveats: In every one of the four CD4+ subsets, TCRB CDR3s were moderately but significantly shorter in Type 1 diabetes patients.

Their cognate antigens are unknown. Sequencing was done on a sample of central memory CD4+ T cells from blood. The receptors originated from a man aged 25-45 years with type 1 diabetes.

The rearrangement uses TRBV9 and TRBJ2-5; 10 bases align to TRBD1. The CDR3 sequence is 14 residues long. V trimming: 4 bases; J trimming: 5 bases; junction bases outside the gene matches: 5. Germline V lookup: CDR1 SGDLS, CDR2 YYNGEE. The CDR3 region is CASSPGQGVETQYF. The CDR3 DNA sequence: TGTGCCAGCAGCCCCGGACAGGGGGTGGAGACCCAGTACTTC.

A few counts support this clone. The chain has TRBV5-1 and TRBJ1-5; D may be TRBD1 (5 bases). The V and J ends lost 4 bases and 2 bases respectively, with 10 bases between them. The CDR3 is made up of 14 amino acids. Germline CDR1 reads SGHRS; CDR2 reads YFSETQ. The CDR3 DNA sequence: TGCGCCAGCAGCCGGGACGGCGGCAATCAGCCCCAGCATTTT. Amino acids: CASSRDGGNQPQHF.

The chain carries TRBV6-4 and TRBJ2-1; TRBD2 aligns across 10 bases. V lost 5 bases and J lost 3; bases outside the gene matches: 4. Germline CDR1 and CDR2: MRHNA and SNTAGT. This CDR3 contains 15 residues. The chain's CDR3 is CASSTTSGDYNEQFF. In DNA, the CDR3 is TGTGCCAGCAGTACCACTAGCGGGGACTACAATGAGCAGTTCTTC.

The rearrangement uses TRBV7-9 and TRBJ2-2; D gene ambiguous. This CDR3 region has 10 residues. The germline V gene has CDR1 SEHNR and CDR2 FQNEAQ (reference sequence). Trimming pared 1 base from V and 10 bases from J, leaving 1 base between. DNA for the CDR3: TGTGCCAGCAGCTTAGAGGAGCTGTTTTTT. Encoded protein: CASSLEELFF.

V and J are TRBV7-2 and TRBJ2-3; D perhaps matches TRBD1 (5 bases). Germline values: CDR1 SGHTA, CDR2 FQGNSA. V was shortened by 6 bases and J by 2 bases, with 21 bases between the two germline ends. The CDR3 totals 17 residues. CDR3 nucleotide sequence: TGTGCCAGCAGACCCCAGCCAAGTGTCAGGGCCACAGATACGCAGTATTTT. Amino acids: CASRPQPSVRATDTQYF.

J is TRBJ2-3 and V is TRBV5-1; 7 nucleotides agree with TRBD1. Trimming cost V 4 bases and J 3 bases; bases outside gene matches: 2. Germline assignment: CDR1 SGHRS and CDR2 YFSETQ. The CDR3 runs 13 residues. CDR3 protein: CASSGTETDTQYF. The CDR3, as DNA: TGCGCCAGCAGCGGGACAGAGACAGATACGCAGTATTTT. Drawing the rest from reference TRBV5-1 and TRBJ2-3, the complete variable domain is KAGVTQTPRYLIKTRGQQVTLSCSPISGHRSVSWYQQTPGQGLQFLFEYFSETQRNKGNFPGRFSGRQFSNSRSEMNVSTLELGDSALYLCASSGTETDTQYFGPGTRLTVL.

This clone has only a few counts. This chain's CDR3 is CASSQEVGVLETQYF. DNA for the CDR3: TGCGCCAGCAGCCAAGAAGTCGGGGTCCTGGAGACCCAGTACTTC. The V call is TRBV4-3, the J call TRBJ2-5; D is perhaps TRBD2 (5 bases). This CDR3 spans 15 amino acids. With 0 bases removed from V and 5 bases from J, the gap between germline ends came to 13 bases. The germline gives CDR1 LGHNA, CDR2 YSLEER.

This clone was seen only a few times. The V and J genes are TRBV11-2 and TRBJ1-3; 7 bases map to TRBD1. The germline V gene encodes CDR1 SGHAT and CDR2 FQNNGV. V lost 2 bases to trimming and J lost 2 bases; unmatched junction nucleotides: 3. CDR3 length: 15 residues. Here the CDR3 reads CASSLTTGAGNTIYF. CDR3 nucleotides: TGTGCCAGCAGCTTAACTACAGGGGCTGGAAACACCATATATTTT.

J is TRBJ1-2 and V is TRBV7-9; no firm D call. V was cut by 5 bases and J by 4 bases, with 11 bases left in between. CDR1 SEHNR and CDR2 FQNEAQ come from the germline V gene (reference sequence). The CDR3 covers 13 residues. The CDR3, as DNA: TGTGCCAGCAGCGGAGGACGGGCCTATGGCTACACCTTC. Translating gives CASSGGRAYGYTF.

This clone was seen more than once but under ten times. The genes are TRBV5-1 and TRBJ2-3; 8 nucleotides match TRBD2. CDR3 length: 15 amino acids. The V and J ends lost 4 bases and 3 bases, in that order; junction bases with no gene match: 7. Germline V gives CDR1 SGHRS, CDR2 YFSETQ. CDR3 sequence reads: CASSPLASGTDTQYF. CDR3 DNA: TGCGCCAGCAGCCCGTTGGCTAGCGGGACAGATACGCAGTATTTT. Drawing the rest from reference TRBV5-1 and TRBJ2-3, the complete variable domain is KAGVTQTPRYLIKTRGQQVTLSCSPISGHRSVSWYQQTPGQGLQFLFEYFSETQRNKGNFPGRFSGRQFSNSRSEMNVSTLELGDSALYLCASSPLASGTDTQYFGPGTRLTVL.

The J gene is TRBJ1-2, the V gene TRBV6-1; 8 bases are shared with TRBD1. This CDR3 has 17 amino acids. Germline V CDR1 and CDR2: MNHNS, SASEGT. V shed 3 bases, J shed 2 bases, and the junction held 11 bases outside the gene matches. This chain's CDR3 is CASSDRAGDRRNYGYTF. DNA of the CDR3: TGTGCCAGCAGTGACCGAGCCGGGGACAGGAGAAACTATGGCTACACCTTC.

This chain uses TRBV28 with TRBJ1-5; D is ambiguous. CDR1 MDHEN and CDR2 SYDVKM come from the germline V gene. The CDR3 loop spans 13 amino acids. Between the trimmed V and J ends, which lost 4 bases and 7 bases, there was a span of 11 bases. CDR3 bases: TGTGCCAGCAGTTCGGGCAGCTCCCAGCCCCAGCATTTT. Its translation is CASSSGSSQPQHF.

V usage is TRBV5-1 and J usage is TRBJ1-4; 9 nucleotides match TRBD1. V was clipped by 5 bases and J by 7 bases; unmatched bases: 12. This CDR3 has 16 amino acids. Germline CDR1 SGHRS, CDR2 YFSETQ. The DNA of the CDR3 is TGCGCCAGCAGGACCGTCTACAGGGGGCGGAGTGAAAAACTGTTTTTT. Translation: CASRTVYRGRSEKLFF.

This clone was observed a handful of times. Other nucleotide sequences in the sample specify the same CDR3. V gene TRBV7-2 combines with J gene TRBJ2-7; perhaps TRBD2 as D (7 bases). CDR1 is SGHTA and CDR2 is FQGNSA in the germline V gene. V lost 0 bases and J 2 bases, leaving 11 bases between the germline ends. This CDR3 is built from 15 residues. CDR3: CASSLAGGPTYEQYF. The CDR3 DNA follows: TGTGCCAGCAGCTTAGCGGGGGGGCCGACCTACGAGCAGTACTTC.

This clone was recorded a few times. Other DNA sequences from this sample encode an identical CDR3 as well. The chain carries TRBV19 and TRBJ1-5, with D perhaps matching TRBD1 (6 bases). The V gene's germline CDR1 is LNHDA and CDR2 SQIVND (reference sequence). The V and J ends lost 3 bases and 1 base respectively, with 10 bases between them. The CDR3 is made up of 15 amino acids. Here the CDR3 DNA reads TGTGCCAGTAGTATCGGTGGGGGCAGCAATCAGCCCCAGCATTTT. It codes for CASSIGGGSNQPQHF.

The chain combines TRBV5-1 with TRBJ2-1; 9 nucleotides line up with TRBD2. CDR1 SGHRS and CDR2 YFSETQ come from the germline V gene. This CDR3 region has 14 residues. Trimming cost V 4 bases and J 8 bases; bases outside gene matches: 7. CDR3 sequence (DNA): TGCGCCAGCAGCCTGGGTCGGACTAGCGATGAGCAGTTCTTC. Protein: CASSLGRTSDEQFF. Full variable domain (rest looked up from reference TRBV5-1 and TRBJ2-1): KAGVTQTPRYLIKTRGQQVTLSCSPISGHRSVSWYQQTPGQGLQFLFEYFSETQRNKGNFPGRFSGRQFSNSRSEMNVSTLELGDSALYLCASSLGRTSDEQFFGPGTRLTVL.